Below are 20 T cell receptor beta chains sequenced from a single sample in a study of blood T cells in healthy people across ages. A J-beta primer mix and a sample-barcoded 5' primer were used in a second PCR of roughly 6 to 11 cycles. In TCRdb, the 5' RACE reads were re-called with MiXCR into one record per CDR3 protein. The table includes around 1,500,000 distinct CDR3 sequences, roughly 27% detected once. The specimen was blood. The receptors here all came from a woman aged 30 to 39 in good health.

The CDR3 sequence: CASSLATGTGQPQHF. CDR3 DNA: TGCGCCAGCAGCTTGGCTACAGGGACGGGGCAGCCCCAGCATTTT. The J gene is TRBJ1-5, the V gene TRBV5-1; possible D gene TRBD1, 6 bases. In germline, CDR1 is SGHRS, CDR2 YFSETQ. Trimming left V 0 bases short and J 7 bases short, with 14 bases between. This CDR3 contains 15 residues.

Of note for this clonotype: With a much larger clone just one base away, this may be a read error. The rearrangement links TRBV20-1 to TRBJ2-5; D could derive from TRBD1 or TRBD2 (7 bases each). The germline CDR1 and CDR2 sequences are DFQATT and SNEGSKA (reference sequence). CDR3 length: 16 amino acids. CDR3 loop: CSAGEVGGGFEETQYF. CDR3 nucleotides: TGCAGTGCTGGAGAAGTGGGAGGGGGCTTTGAAGAGACCCAGTACTTC.

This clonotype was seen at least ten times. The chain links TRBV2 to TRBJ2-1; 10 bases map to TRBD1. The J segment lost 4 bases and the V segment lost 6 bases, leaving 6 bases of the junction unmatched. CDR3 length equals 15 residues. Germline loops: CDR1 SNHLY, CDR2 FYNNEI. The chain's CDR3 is CASRTTGGGYNEQFF. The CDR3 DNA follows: TGTGCCAGCAGGACGACAGGGGGCGGGTACAATGAGCAGTTCTTC.

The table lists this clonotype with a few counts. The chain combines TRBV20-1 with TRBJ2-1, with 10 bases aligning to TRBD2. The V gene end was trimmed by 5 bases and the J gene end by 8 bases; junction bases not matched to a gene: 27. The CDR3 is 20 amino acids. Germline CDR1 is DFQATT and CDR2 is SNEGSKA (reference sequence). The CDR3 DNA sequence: TGCAGTGCTGAGATTATAAACAGGGAAAAAGCGGGAGGGTCTTGGGATGAGCAGTTCTTC. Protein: CSAEIINREKAGGSWDEQFF.

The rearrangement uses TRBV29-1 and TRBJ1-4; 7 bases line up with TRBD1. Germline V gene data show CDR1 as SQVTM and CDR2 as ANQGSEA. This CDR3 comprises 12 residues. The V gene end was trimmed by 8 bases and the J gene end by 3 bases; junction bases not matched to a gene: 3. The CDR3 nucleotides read TGCAGCTTCAGGGGGGCTAATGAAAAACTGTTTTTT. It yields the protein CSFRGANEKLFF.

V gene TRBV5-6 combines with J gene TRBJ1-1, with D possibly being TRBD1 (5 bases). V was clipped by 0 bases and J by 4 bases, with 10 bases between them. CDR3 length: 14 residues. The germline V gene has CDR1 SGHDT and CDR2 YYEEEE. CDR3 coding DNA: TGTGCCAGCAGCTTGGACGACAGCTTCACTGAAGCTTTCTTT. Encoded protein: CASSLDDSFTEAFF.

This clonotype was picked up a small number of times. Here the CDR3 DNA reads TGTGCCAGCAGAAGGGACGGGTTAACAGATACGCAGTATTTT. Amino acids: CASRRDGLTDTQYF. The chain links TRBV2 to TRBJ2-3; D may match TRBD1 or TRBD2 (5 bases each). Trimming left V 6 bases short and J 3 bases short, with 13 bases between. CDR1 SNHLY and CDR2 FYNNEI come from the germline V gene. The CDR3 consists of 14 residues.

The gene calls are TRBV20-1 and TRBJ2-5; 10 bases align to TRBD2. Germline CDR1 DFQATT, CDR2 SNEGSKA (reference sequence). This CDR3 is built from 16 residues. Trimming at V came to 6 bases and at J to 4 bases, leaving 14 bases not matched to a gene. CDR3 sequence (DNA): TGCAGTGCCCCGCCATGGAAGCGGGGGGGCCGAGAGACCCAGTACTTC. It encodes CSAPPWKRGGRETQYF.

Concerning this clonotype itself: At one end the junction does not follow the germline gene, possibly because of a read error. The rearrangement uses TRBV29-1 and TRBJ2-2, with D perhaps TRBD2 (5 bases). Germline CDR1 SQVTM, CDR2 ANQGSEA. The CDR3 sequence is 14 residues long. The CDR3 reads CSVGLGGPTGELFF. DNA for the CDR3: TGCAGCGTTGGGCTAGGAGGTCCCACCGGAGAGCTGTTTTTT.

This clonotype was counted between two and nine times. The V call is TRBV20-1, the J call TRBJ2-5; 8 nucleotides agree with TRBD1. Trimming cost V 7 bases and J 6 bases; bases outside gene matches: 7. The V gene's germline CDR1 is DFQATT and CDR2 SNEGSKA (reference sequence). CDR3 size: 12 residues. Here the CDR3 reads CSVSRQGQTQYF. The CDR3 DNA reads TGCAGTGTATCCAGACAGGGGCAGACCCAGTACTTC.

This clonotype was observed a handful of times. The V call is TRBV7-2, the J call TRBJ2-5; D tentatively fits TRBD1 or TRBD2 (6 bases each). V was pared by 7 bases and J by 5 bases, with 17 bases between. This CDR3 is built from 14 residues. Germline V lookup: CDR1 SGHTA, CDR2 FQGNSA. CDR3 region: CASTIGGPGETQYF. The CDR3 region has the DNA TGTGCCAGCACCATTGGGGGGCCGGGGGAGACCCAGTACTTC.

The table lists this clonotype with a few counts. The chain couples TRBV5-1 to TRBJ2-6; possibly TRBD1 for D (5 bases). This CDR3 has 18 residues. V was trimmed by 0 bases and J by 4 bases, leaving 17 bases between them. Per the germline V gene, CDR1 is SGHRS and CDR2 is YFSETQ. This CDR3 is CASSLEAGPSGGANVLTF. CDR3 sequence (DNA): TGCGCCAGCAGCTTGGAAGCAGGCCCCTCAGGGGGGGCCAACGTCCTGACTTTC.

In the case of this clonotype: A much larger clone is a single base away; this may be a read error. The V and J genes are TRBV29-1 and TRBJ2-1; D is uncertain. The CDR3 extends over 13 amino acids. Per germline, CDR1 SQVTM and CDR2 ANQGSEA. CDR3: CSSSVPGYNEPFF. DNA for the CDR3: TGCAGCTCCTCGGTTCCGGGCTACAATGAGCCGTTCTTC.

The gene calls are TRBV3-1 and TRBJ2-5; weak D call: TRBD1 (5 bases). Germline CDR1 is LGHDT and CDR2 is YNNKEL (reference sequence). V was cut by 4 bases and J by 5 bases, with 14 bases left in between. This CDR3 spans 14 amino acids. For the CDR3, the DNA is TGTGCCAGCAGCCTTCGACAGAGTGGGGAGACCCAGTACTTC. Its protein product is CASSLRQSGETQYF.

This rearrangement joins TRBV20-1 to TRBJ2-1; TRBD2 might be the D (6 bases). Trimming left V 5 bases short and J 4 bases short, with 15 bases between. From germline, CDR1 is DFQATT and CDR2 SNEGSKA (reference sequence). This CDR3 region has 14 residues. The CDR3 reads CSAGWAGSYNEQFF. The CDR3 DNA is TGCAGTGCTGGATGGGCGGGGTCATACAATGAGCAGTTCTTC.

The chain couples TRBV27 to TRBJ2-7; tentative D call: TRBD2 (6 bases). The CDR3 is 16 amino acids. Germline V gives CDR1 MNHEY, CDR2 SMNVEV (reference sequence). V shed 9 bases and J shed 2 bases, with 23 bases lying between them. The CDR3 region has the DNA TGTGCCAGTCCCTTCGGTTGGGAGGCCCCTACCTACGAGCAGTACTTC. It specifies CASPFGWEAPTYEQYF.

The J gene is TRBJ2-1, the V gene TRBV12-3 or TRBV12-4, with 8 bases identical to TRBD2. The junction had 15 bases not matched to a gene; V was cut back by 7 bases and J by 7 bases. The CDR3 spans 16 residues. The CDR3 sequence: CASTGFRGGQRNEQFF. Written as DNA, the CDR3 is TGTGCCAGCACCGGATTCCGGGGGGGCCAACGAAATGAGCAGTTCTTC.

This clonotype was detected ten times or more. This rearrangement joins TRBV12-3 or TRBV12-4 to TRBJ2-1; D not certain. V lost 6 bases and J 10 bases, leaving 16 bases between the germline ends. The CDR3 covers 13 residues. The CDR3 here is CASRVGSALEQFF. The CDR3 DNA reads TGTGCCAGCAGGGTTGGGTCCGCTTTAGAGCAGTTCTTC.

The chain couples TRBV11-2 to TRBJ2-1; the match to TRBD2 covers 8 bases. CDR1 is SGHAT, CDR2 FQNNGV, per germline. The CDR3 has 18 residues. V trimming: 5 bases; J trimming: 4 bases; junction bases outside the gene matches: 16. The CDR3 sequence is CASSISHRERGRYNEQFF. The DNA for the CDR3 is TGTGCCAGCAGCATAAGCCATCGGGAGCGGGGGCGTTACAATGAGCAGTTCTTC.

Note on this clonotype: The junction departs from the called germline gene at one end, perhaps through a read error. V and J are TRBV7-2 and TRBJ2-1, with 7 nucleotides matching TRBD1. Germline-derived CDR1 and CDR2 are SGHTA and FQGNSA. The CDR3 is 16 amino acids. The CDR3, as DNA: TGTGCCAGCAGCACAACAGGGGTAGGCTCCTACAATGAGCGGTTCTTC. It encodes CASSTTGVGSYNERFF.